The 29 T cell receptor beta chains below were found in one sample sequenced in a study of blood T cell repertoires in COVID-19. Some clones are missing from TCRdb's copy, which holds only in-frame ones; the method was immunoSEQ multiplex PCR. This table has around 250,000 clones, more than 75% appearing once. Sequences were obtained from PBMCs or T cells enriched from blood (not recorded which). The source is a man aged 18 to 30 who had recovered from COVID-19.

The chain employs TRBV5-1 and TRBJ2-3; 8 bases match TRBD2. This CDR3 comprises 16 residues. In germline, CDR1 is SGHRS, CDR2 YFSETQ. Trimming removed 0 bases from V and 2 bases from J; junction bases left unmatched: 5. The CDR3 is CASSLAGGALTDTQYF. The CDR3 bases are TGCGCCAGCAGCTTGGCCGGGGGGGCCCTCACAGATACGCAGTATTTT.

This clone was detected only once. V is TRBV10-3 and J is TRBJ2-1, with 13 bases aligning to TRBD2. CDR3 length: 18 residues. Looked up from germline, CDR1 is ENHRY and CDR2 is SYGVKD. Losses at the gene ends were 7 bases for V and 0 bases for J; bases not matched to a gene: 9. The CDR3: CAIIRTSGRESSYNEQFF. CDR3 nucleotide sequence: TGTGCCATCATTCGTACTAGCGGGAGGGAGAGCTCCTACAATGAGCAGTTCTTC.

This chain joins TRBV6-5 and TRBJ2-7; D is perhaps TRBD2 (7 bases). CDR3 length: 16 residues. Germline values: CDR1 MNHEY, CDR2 SVGAGI. V was trimmed by 0 bases and J by 5 bases, leaving 17 bases between them. The CDR3 nucleotides read TGTGCCAGCAGTTACTCGATACGGGGGGCGCGCAACGAGCAGTACTTC. Translating it yields CASSYSIRGARNEQYF.

The chain joins TRBV1 to TRBJ2-5; the D call in the table, TRBD2, was not verified against the DNA. TRBV1 is noted as a pseudogene. The CDR3 extends over 13 amino acids. The CDR3 nucleotides read TGCACCAGCAGCCAGGGAGGGCAAGAGACCCAGTACTTC. It codes for CTSSQGGQETQYF.

The rearrangement uses TRBV3-1 (or the pseudogene TRBV3-2) and TRBJ2-2; 9 bases match TRBD1. Germline V lookup: CDR1 LGHDT, CDR2 YNNKEL (reference sequence). Unmatched junction bases numbered 2, after V lost 5 bases and J lost 4 bases. CDR3 length equals 14 residues. The CDR3 sequence: CASSDRGGTGELFF. As DNA, the CDR3 is TGTGCCAGCAGCGACAGGGGGGGCACCGGGGAGCTGTTTTTT.

This clone came up once. The J gene is TRBJ1-6, the V gene TRBV27; 7 bases align to TRBD1. V was clipped by 5 bases and J by 10 bases; unmatched bases: 5. CDR3 length: 13 amino acids. CDR1 is MNHEY and CDR2 is SMNVEV in the germline V gene (reference sequence). Written as DNA, the CDR3 is TGTGCCAGCAGTAGACAGGGTGGGTCACCCCTCCACTTT. Encoded protein: CASSRQGGSPLHF.

This chain joins TRBV11-2 and TRBJ2-1, with 13 bases identical to TRBD2. The CDR3 has 18 amino acids. V was clipped by 5 bases and J by 0 bases; unmatched bases: 7. Germline values: CDR1 SGHAT, CDR2 FQNNGV. The CDR3, as DNA: TGTGCCAGCAGCACTAGCGGGAGGGCCGGGAGCTCCTACAATGAGCAGTTCTTC. It specifies CASSTSGRAGSSYNEQFF.

This clone was seen a few times. The CDR3 spells CASSLQGQEYGYTF. The CDR3 DNA follows: TGCGCCAGCAGCTTACAGGGGCAGGAGTATGGCTACACCTTC. The V and J genes are TRBV5-1 and TRBJ1-2, with TRBD1 matching over 7 bases. Germline CDR1 reads SGHRS; CDR2 reads YFSETQ. The trim removed 2 bases at V and 5 bases at J, leaving 6 bases unmatched. The CDR3 totals 14 residues. The whole variable domain, remainder taken from reference TRBV5-1 and TRBJ1-2, is KAGVTQTPRYLIKTRGQQVTLSCSPISGHRSVSWYQQTPGQGLQFLFEYFSETQRNKGNFPGRFSGRQFSNSRSEMNVSTLELGDSALYLCASSLQGQEYGYTFGSGTRLTVV.

The chain couples TRBV6-5 to TRBJ2-1; the match to TRBD1 covers 7 bases. V lost 6 bases to trimming and J lost 0 bases; unmatched junction nucleotides: 5. CDR1 is MNHEY, CDR2 SVGAGI, per germline. CDR3 length: 15 residues. CDR3 DNA: TGTGCCAGCAGCGCCGGGACAGCCTCCTACAATGAGCAGTTCTTC. It codes for CASSAGTASYNEQFF.

This clone was observed once. The chain couples TRBV2 to TRBJ1-2; D is possibly TRBD1 (6 bases). Germline-derived CDR1 and CDR2 are SNHLY and FYNNEI. The V and J ends lost 4 bases and 7 bases respectively, with 10 bases between them. The CDR3 has 12 residues. The DNA of the CDR3 is TGTGCCAGCAGTGCAGGGGTTGCTGGCTACACCTTC. As protein: CASSAGVAGYTF.

V is TRBV6-5 and J is TRBJ1-5; D perhaps matches TRBD1 (6 bases). V was cut by 6 bases and J by 6 bases, with 15 bases left in between. CDR3 length equals 14 residues. The germline V gene has CDR1 MNHEY and CDR2 SVGAGI. The CDR3 spells CASSRTEDGQPQHF. The DNA for the CDR3 is TGTGCCAGCAGCCGGACAGAGGACGGTCAGCCCCAGCATTTT.

This clone was found a few times. The chain is built from TRBV27 and TRBJ2-2; a weak D match, TRBD1 (6 bases). CDR3 size: 16 residues. Germline loops: CDR1 MNHEY, CDR2 SMNVEV (reference sequence). The V end lost 2 bases, the J end lost 2 bases, and 12 bases lay between the germline ends. DNA of the CDR3: TGTGCCAGCAGTTTAATGGGGGCGCGTAACACCGGGGAGCTGTTTTTT. Protein product: CASSLMGARNTGELFF.

The chain combines TRBV11-3 with TRBJ2-2, with 7 bases identical to TRBD2. J was trimmed by 9 bases and V by 5 bases; bases with no gene match: 3. Germline V gives CDR1 SGHNT, CDR2 YENEEA. The CDR3 loop spans 12 amino acids. This chain's CDR3 is CASSEGLRELFF. CDR3 DNA: TGTGCCAGCAGCGAGGGACTACGGGAGCTGTTTTTT.

This clone was seen just once. The J gene is TRBJ1-1, the V gene TRBV10-2; 9 bases fit TRBD1. V shed 8 bases and J 4 bases; nucleotides not matched to a gene: 5. Germline V gives CDR1 WSHSY, CDR2 SAAADI. The CDR3 consists of 13 residues. CDR3 sequence reads: CASGRTGVTEAFF. CDR3 nucleotides: TGCGCCAGCGGAAGGACAGGGGTCACTGAAGCTTTCTTT.

This clone has a single count. V and J are TRBV30 and TRBJ2-1, with 9 bases matching TRBD2. Trimming cost V 5 bases and J 2 bases; bases outside gene matches: 10. The CDR3 loop spans 16 amino acids. From germline, CDR1 is GTSNPN and CDR2 SVGIG (reference sequence). The CDR3 DNA reads TGTGCCTGGCGGGGAGGTAGCGGGAGTACCTACAATGAGCAGTTCTTC. Translated: CAWRGGSGSTYNEQFF.

The chain uses TRBV7-3 and TRBJ2-5; 9 bases match TRBD2. Germline V gene lookup returns CDR1 SGHTA and CDR2 FQGTGA. The CDR3 covers 16 residues. V was pared by 4 bases and J by 5 bases, with 11 bases of the junction left unmatched. The CDR3 region has the DNA TGTGCCAGCAGCTATGGTGCGGGAGGGCCGTCGGAGACCCAGTACTTC. It translates to CASSYGAGGPSETQYF.

The gene calls are TRBV5-8 and TRBJ1-5; D possibly corresponds to TRBD1 (6 bases). The CDR3 has 16 residues. CDR1 and CDR2 from the germline V gene are SGHTS and YDEGEE. V shed 4 bases and J shed 2 bases, with 16 bases lying between them. CDR3 coding DNA: TGTGCCAGCAGCACCCCAGGGGAGTTTGGCAATCAGCCCCAGCATTTT. Amino acids: CASSTPGEFGNQPQHF. The full variable domain, in which reference TRBV5-8 and TRBJ1-5 provide the parts outside the CDR3, is EAGVTQSPTHLIKTRGQQATLRCSPISGHTSVYWYQQALGLGLQFLLWYDEGEERNRGNFPPRFSGRQFPNYSSELNVNALELEDSALYLCASSTPGEFGNQPQHFGDGTRLSIL.

This chain connects TRBV11-2 to TRBJ1-2; TRBD1 is a possible D gene (6 bases). The CDR3 totals 14 residues. V was trimmed by 5 bases and J by 7 bases, leaving 17 bases between them. Germline V gene lookup returns CDR1 SGHAT and CDR2 FQNNGV. The CDR3 region has the DNA TGTGCCAGCAGCAACAAACAGGGCGGGTTTGGCTACACCTTC. Amino acids: CASSNKQGGFGYTF.

The chain employs TRBV11-2 and TRBJ1-1, with no clear D. Trimming shortened V by 3 bases and J by 4 bases, and 12 bases separated the two germline ends. CDR3 length: 14 residues. CDR1 is SGHAT and CDR2 is FQNNGV in the germline V gene. Here the CDR3 reads CASSFKVEGTEAFF. CDR3 coding DNA: TGTGCCAGCAGCTTCAAGGTCGAGGGCACTGAAGCTTTCTTT.

The gene calls are TRBV5-6 and TRBJ1-2; D is undetermined. V was shortened by 4 bases and J by 4 bases, with 11 bases between the two germline ends. The V gene's germline CDR1 is SGHDT and CDR2 YYEEEE. The CDR3 runs 13 residues. CDR3 bases: TGTGCCAGCAGCATTGGGAGGAGCTATGGCTACACCTTC. Amino acid sequence: CASSIGRSYGYTF.

V gene TRBV6-5 combines with J gene TRBJ2-1; 8 nucleotides line up with TRBD2. Germline CDR1 reads MNHEY; CDR2 reads SVGAGI. The CDR3 has 16 residues. V dropped 4 bases and J dropped 6; count of bases not matched to a gene: 11. The CDR3 bases are TGTGCCAGCAGTTCACCGGGGGGGCCCGAGGGCAATGAGCAGTTCTTC. Protein: CASSSPGGPEGNEQFF.

The CDR3 protein is CASSLKDYTQYF. The CDR3 nucleotides are TGTGCCAGCAGCTTGAAGGACTATACCCAGTACTTC. The V gene is TRBV5-4, the J gene TRBJ2-5; D possibly corresponds to TRBD2 (6 bases). The V gene's germline CDR1 is SGHNT and CDR2 YYREEE (reference sequence). V was trimmed by 1 base and J by 8 bases, leaving 9 bases between them. The CDR3 is 12 amino acids.

The V gene is TRBV7-2, the J gene TRBJ2-3; 7 nucleotides line up with TRBD2. The CDR3 has 16 residues. Germline V gene data show CDR1 as SGHTA and CDR2 as FQGNSA. The V gene end was trimmed by 4 bases and the J gene end by 1 base; junction bases not matched to a gene: 8. CDR3 in amino acids: CASSSTLAQRTDTQYF. DNA for the CDR3: TGTGCCAGCAGCTCCACACTAGCGCAGCGCACAGATACGCAGTATTTT.

The chain combines TRBV6-6 with TRBJ1-5, with 9 bases lining up with TRBD1. CDR3 length equals 16 residues. Germline trimming cut 0 bases from V and 6 bases from J; bases unmatched to any gene: 6. CDR1 and CDR2 (germline): MNHNY, SVGAGI (reference sequence). The CDR3, as DNA: TGTGCCAGCAGTTACTCGAGGGACAGGGCAGGTCAGCCCCAGCATTTT. It translates to CASSYSRDRAGQPQHF.

The gene calls are TRBV2 and TRBJ2-5; D uncertain. This CDR3 is 13 amino acids long. With 5 bases removed from V and 0 bases from J, the gap between germline ends came to 7 bases. Per germline, CDR1 SNHLY and CDR2 FYNNEI. The CDR3 loop is CASSFGYQETQYF. CDR3 in DNA: TGTGCCAGCAGTTTCGGGTACCAAGAGACCCAGTACTTC.

The CDR3 nucleotides are TGTGCCAGCAGCTTTCGAACAGGGGGTTACTACGAGCAGTACTTC. Translated, it gives CASSFRTGGYYEQYF. The J gene is TRBJ2-7, the V gene TRBV11-1; 8 positions agree with TRBD1. Germline lookup yields CDR1 SGHAT and CDR2 FQDESV (reference sequence). CDR3 size: 15 residues. After removal of 3 bases from V and 3 bases from J, the junction contained 7 bases not matched to a gene.

The J gene is TRBJ1-1, the V gene TRBV6-5, with D possibly being TRBD1 (5 bases). The CDR3 has 13 residues. With 6 bases removed from V and 6 bases from J, the gap between germline ends came to 14 bases. The V gene's germline CDR1 is MNHEY and CDR2 SVGAGI. This CDR3 is CASRQGGNAEAFF. Here the CDR3 DNA reads TGTGCCAGCAGGCAGGGAGGTAACGCTGAAGCTTTCTTT.

This clone was picked up one time. The chain couples TRBV19 to TRBJ1-2, with D unresolved. Trimming stripped 3 bases from V and 4 bases from J, with 12 bases between. The CDR3 extends over 14 amino acids. Per germline, CDR1 LNHDA and CDR2 SQIVND (reference sequence). CDR3 nucleotide sequence: TGTGCCAGTAGTATCGTCCCTTCGGTCTATGGCTACACCTTC. This encodes CASSIVPSVYGYTF.

The chain combines TRBV11-3 with TRBJ2-3; D is perhaps TRBD2 (6 bases). Germline V gene data show CDR1 as SGHNT and CDR2 as YENEEA. Trimming removed 2 bases at V and 1 base at J, with 10 bases between. The CDR3 runs to 15 residues. The CDR3 nucleotides read TGTGCCAGCAGCTTATTGACGGGGGGCACAGATACGCAGTATTTT. This translates into CASSLLTGGTDTQYF.